The 15 T cell receptor beta chains below all came from one sample that was sequenced in a study of blood T cell repertoires in COVID-19. The method was immunoSEQ multiplex PCR; TCRdb's version includes in-frame clones alone and lacks a portion of them. The data hold about 240,000 clones, with 82% observed a single time. What was sequenced was peripheral blood. The source is a woman aged 60-75 years with active or convalescent COVID-19.

The chain joins TRBV2 to TRBJ2-3, with a tentative D call TRBD2 (6 bases). V lost 4 bases, J lost 4 bases, and 9 bases lay in between. The germline V gene encodes CDR1 SNHLY and CDR2 FYNNEI. The CDR3 covers 13 residues. CDR3 sequence reads: CASSGGAADTQYF. In nucleotides, the CDR3 is TGTGCCAGCAGTGGCGGGGCCGCAGATACGCAGTATTTT. Full variable domain (outside the CDR3, taken from reference TRBV2 and TRBJ2-3): EPEVTQTPSHQVTQMGQEVILRCVPISNHLYFYWYRQILGQKVEFLVSFYNNEISEKSEIFDDQFSVERPDGSNFTLKIRSTKLEDSAMYFCASSGGAADTQYFGPGTRLTVL.

The CDR3 bases are TGCGCCAGCAGTGATGCGGGGGACCCCGTGAACACCGGGGAGCTGTTTTTT. Encoded protein: CASSDAGDPVNTGELFF. V and J are TRBV10-1 and TRBJ2-2; 7 positions match TRBD2. This CDR3 comprises 17 residues. CDR1 is WNHNN, CDR2 SYGVQD, per germline (reference sequence). V was pared by 3 bases and J by 1 base, with 8 bases of the junction left unmatched.

The V and J genes are TRBV6-6 and TRBJ2-3; 10 bases agree with TRBD2. Unmatched junction bases numbered 6, after V lost 3 bases and J lost 6 bases. The CDR3 consists of 15 residues. From germline, CDR1 is MNHNY and CDR2 SVGAGI (reference sequence). CDR3 sequence reads: CASSYDSGGWDTQYF. The CDR3 nucleotides read TGTGCCAGCAGTTATGATAGCGGGGGGTGGGATACGCAGTATTTT.

The chain employs TRBV29-1 and TRBJ1-3, with D hard to call. CDR3 size: 12 residues. V lost 5 bases and J 3 bases, leaving 8 bases between the germline ends. Germline CDR1 and CDR2: SQVTM and ANQGSEA. As DNA, the CDR3 is TGCAGCGTTTTACCGAGTGGAAACACCATATATTTT. Its translation is CSVLPSGNTIYF.

V usage is TRBV2 and J usage is TRBJ1-2; 7 bases match TRBD1. Looked up from germline, CDR1 is SNHLY and CDR2 is FYNNEI. V was clipped by 8 bases and J by 10 bases; unmatched bases: 16. This CDR3 is 14 amino acids long. In nucleotides, the CDR3 is TGTGCCAGCGCGAGGGACAGCCCACCTAAACTCTACACCTTC. Translation gives CASARDSPPKLYTF.

The gene calls are TRBV5-4 and TRBJ2-5; D gene unclear. The CDR3 extends over 16 amino acids. Trimming removed 0 bases from V and 5 bases from J, with 17 bases in between. Germline V gene data show CDR1 as SGHNT and CDR2 as YYREEE (reference sequence). CDR3 loop: CASSLGQVSTAETQYF. The CDR3, as DNA: TGTGCCAGCAGCTTGGGTCAGGTCAGCACGGCGGAGACCCAGTACTTC. Using reference TRBV5-4 and TRBJ2-5 for the parts outside the CDR3, the full variable domain is ETGVTQSPTHLIKTRGQQVTLRCSSQSGHNTVSWYQQALGQGPQFIFQYYREEENGRGNFPPRFSGLQFPNYSSELNVNALELDDSALYLCASSLGQVSTAETQYFGPGTRLLVL.

The genes are TRBV7-3 and TRBJ2-5; perhaps TRBD2 as D (5 bases). The CDR3 runs 15 residues. Trimming removed 0 bases at V and 5 bases at J, with 13 bases between. From germline, CDR1 is SGHTA and CDR2 FQGTGA. CDR3 sequence reads: CASSLTFAPGETQYF. CDR3 sequence (DNA): TGTGCCAGCAGCTTAACGTTCGCCCCGGGGGAGACCCAGTACTTC.

The rearrangement joins TRBV30 to TRBJ1-1; D unclear. V dropped 4 bases and J dropped 0 bases, with 15 bases sitting between them. The CDR3 totals 15 residues. Germline V gives CDR1 GTSNPN, CDR2 SVGIG (reference sequence). The DNA for the CDR3 is TGTGCCTGGACCCACCCAGCAGACATGAACACTGAAGCTTTCTTT. Its translation is CAWTHPADMNTEAFF. Together with reference TRBV30 and TRBJ1-1, the CDR3 gives the full variable domain: SQTIHQWPATLVQPVGSPLSLECTVEGTSNPNLYWYRQAAGRGLQLLFYSVGIGQISSEVPQNLSASRPQDRQFILSSKKLLLSDSGFYLCAWTHPADMNTEAFFGQGTRLTVV.

The J gene is TRBJ2-7, the V gene TRBV7-8, with D hard to call. CDR1 is SGHVS, CDR2 FQNEAQ, per germline. V was trimmed by 1 base and J by 6 bases, leaving 13 bases between them. The CDR3 covers 14 residues. CDR3 nucleotides: TGTGCCAGCAGCTTAGTACCCCGCGGCCCCGAGCAGTACTTC. Amino acid sequence: CASSLVPRGPEQYF.

The rearrangement uses TRBV29-1 and TRBJ1-2; possibly TRBD1 for D (6 bases). Per germline, CDR1 SQVTM and CDR2 ANQGSEA. The germline V and J ends were trimmed by 4 bases and 6 bases, with 15 bases remaining between them. The CDR3 contains 13 residues. The CDR3 here is CSVGNGGGDGYTF. In nucleotides, the CDR3 is TGCAGCGTTGGTAACGGGGGGGGCGATGGCTACACCTTC.

This chain uses TRBV11-2 with TRBJ1-2; tentative D call: TRBD1 (6 bases). The V gene lost 1 base and the J gene lost 4 bases, with 16 bases spanning the gap. The CDR3 has 16 amino acids. From germline, CDR1 is SGHAT and CDR2 FQNNGV. CDR3 bases: TGTGCCAGCAGCTTAGGTCCTGGACAGTCCTTCTATGGCTACACCTTC. It encodes CASSLGPGQSFYGYTF.

The chain joins TRBV19 to TRBJ2-6, with no clear D. The CDR3 sequence is 16 residues long. Per germline, CDR1 LNHDA and CDR2 SQIVND (reference sequence). Trimming took off 3 bases at V and 0 bases at J, with 9 bases between the two ends. The CDR3 protein is CASSIEPSSGANVLTF. The CDR3 coding sequence is TGTGCCAGTAGTATTGAACCGAGCTCTGGGGCCAACGTCCTGACTTTC.

V usage is TRBV20-1 and J usage is TRBJ2-2, with D unresolved. This CDR3 has 15 amino acids. The germline gives CDR1 DFQATT, CDR2 SNEGSKA (reference sequence). V was pared by 3 bases and J by 0 bases, with 11 bases between. Here the CDR3 DNA reads TGCAGTGCTAGTAAACAGTTCGCGAACACCGGGGAGCTGTTTTTT. This encodes CSASKQFANTGELFF.

The genes are TRBV2 and TRBJ1-5; no firm D call. Trimming left V 0 bases short and J 4 bases short, with 10 bases between. CDR3 length equals 15 residues. The germline CDR1 and CDR2 sequences are SNHLY and FYNNEI. CDR3: CASSEALRGNQPQHF. CDR3 bases: TGTGCCAGCAGTGAAGCGCTTCGGGGAAATCAGCCCCAGCATTTT.

A remark on this clone: The sample contains more than one DNA sequence encoding this CDR3. The chain employs TRBV12-3 or TRBV12-4 and TRBJ2-7; 7 positions match TRBD2. V trimming: 2 bases; J trimming: 3 bases; junction bases outside the gene matches: 1. CDR3 length: 13 amino acids. CDR3 in amino acids: CASSLPSGYEQYF. DNA of the CDR3: TGTGCCAGCAGTTTACCTAGCGGCTACGAGCAGTACTTC.